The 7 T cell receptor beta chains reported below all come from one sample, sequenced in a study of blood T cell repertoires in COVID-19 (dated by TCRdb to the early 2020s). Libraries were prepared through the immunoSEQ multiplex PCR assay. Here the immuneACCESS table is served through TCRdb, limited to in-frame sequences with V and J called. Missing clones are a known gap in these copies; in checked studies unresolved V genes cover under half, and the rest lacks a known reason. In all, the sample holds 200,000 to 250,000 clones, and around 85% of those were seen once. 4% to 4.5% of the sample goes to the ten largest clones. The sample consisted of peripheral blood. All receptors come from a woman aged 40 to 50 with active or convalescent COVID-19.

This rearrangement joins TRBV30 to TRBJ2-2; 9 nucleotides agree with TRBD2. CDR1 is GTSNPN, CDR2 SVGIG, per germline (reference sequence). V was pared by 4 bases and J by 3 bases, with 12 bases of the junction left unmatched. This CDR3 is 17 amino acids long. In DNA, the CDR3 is TGTGCCTGGAACGGGCTAGCGGGGACCGCCTACACCGGGGAGCTGTTTTTT. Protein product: CAWNGLAGTAYTGELFF.

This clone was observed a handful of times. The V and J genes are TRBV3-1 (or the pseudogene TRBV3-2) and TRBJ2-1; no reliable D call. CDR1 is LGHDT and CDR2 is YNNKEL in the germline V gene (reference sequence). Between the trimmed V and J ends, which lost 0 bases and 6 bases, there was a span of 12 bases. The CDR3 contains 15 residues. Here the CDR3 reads CASSQDFQNPNEQFF. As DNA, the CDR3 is TGTGCCAGCAGCCAAGATTTTCAGAATCCCAATGAGCAGTTCTTC.

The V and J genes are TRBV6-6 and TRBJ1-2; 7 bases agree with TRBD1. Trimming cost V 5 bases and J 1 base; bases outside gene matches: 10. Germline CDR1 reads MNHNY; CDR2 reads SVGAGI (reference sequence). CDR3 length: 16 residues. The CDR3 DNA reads TGTGCCAGCAGTCGACAGGGAAAAAGCCTTAACTATGGCTACACCTTC. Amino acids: CASSRQGKSLNYGYTF.

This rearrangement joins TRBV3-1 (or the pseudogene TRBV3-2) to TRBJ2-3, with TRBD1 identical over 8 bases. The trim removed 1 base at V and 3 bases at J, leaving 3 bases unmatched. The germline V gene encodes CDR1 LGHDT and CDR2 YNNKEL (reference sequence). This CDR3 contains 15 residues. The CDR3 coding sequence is TGTGCCAGCAGCCAAGCGCAGGGGGCAACAGATACGCAGTATTTT. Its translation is CASSQAQGATDTQYF.

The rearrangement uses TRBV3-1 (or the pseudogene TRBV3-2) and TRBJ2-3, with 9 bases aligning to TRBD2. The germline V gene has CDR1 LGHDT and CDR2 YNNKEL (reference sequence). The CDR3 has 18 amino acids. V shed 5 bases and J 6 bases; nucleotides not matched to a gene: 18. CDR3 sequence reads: CASSGASGTSLGLDTQYF. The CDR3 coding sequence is TGTGCCAGCAGCGGAGCCTCCGGGACTAGCCTTGGGTTGGATACGCAGTATTTT.

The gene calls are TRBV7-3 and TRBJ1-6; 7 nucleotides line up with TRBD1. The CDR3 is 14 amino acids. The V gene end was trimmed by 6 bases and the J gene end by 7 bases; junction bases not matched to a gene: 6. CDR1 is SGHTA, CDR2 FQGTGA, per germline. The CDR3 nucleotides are TGTGCCAGCAGTCCCGGGACAGAGAATTCACCCCTCCACTTT. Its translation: CASSPGTENSPLHF.

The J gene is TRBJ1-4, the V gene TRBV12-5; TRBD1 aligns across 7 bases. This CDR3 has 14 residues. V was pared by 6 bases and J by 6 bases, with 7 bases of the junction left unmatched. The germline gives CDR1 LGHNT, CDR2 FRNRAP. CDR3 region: CASGRDSAHEKLFF. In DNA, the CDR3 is TGTGCTAGTGGCAGGGACAGCGCTCATGAAAAACTGTTTTTT.